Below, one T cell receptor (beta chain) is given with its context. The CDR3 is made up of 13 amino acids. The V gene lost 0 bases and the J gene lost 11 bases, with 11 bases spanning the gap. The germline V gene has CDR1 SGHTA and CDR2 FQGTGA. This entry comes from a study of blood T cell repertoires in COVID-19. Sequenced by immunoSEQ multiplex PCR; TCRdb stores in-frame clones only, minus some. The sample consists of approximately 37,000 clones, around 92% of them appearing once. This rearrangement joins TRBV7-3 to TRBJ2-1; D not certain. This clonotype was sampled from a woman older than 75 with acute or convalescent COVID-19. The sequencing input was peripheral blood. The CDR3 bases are TGTGCCAGCAGCTTAACGTTCTTACAGCAGCAGTTCTTC. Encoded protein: CASSLTFLQQQFF.